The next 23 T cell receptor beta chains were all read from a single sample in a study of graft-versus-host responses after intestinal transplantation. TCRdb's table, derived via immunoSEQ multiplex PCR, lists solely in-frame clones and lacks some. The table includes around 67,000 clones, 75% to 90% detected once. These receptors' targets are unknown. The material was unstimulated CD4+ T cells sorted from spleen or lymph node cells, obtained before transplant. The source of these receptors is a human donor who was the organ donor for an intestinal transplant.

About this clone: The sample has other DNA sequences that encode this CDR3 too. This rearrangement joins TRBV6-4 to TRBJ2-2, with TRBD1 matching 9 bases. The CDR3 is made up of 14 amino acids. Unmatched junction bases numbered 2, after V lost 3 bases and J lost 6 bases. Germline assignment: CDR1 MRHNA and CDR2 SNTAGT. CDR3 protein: CASSEGQGPGELFF. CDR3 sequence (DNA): TGTGCCAGCAGTGAGGGACAGGGACCCGGGGAGCTGTTTTTT.

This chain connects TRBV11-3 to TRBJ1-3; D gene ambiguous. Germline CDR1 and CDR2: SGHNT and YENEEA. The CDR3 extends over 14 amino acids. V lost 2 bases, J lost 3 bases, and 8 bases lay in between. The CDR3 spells CASSLNGFGNTIYF. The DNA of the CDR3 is TGTGCCAGCAGCTTAAACGGGTTTGGAAACACCATATATTTT. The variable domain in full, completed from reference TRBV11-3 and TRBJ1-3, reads EAGVVQSPRYKIIEKKQPVAFWCNPISGHNTLYWYLQNLGQGPELLIRYENEEAVDDSQLPKDRFSAERLKGVDSTLKIQPAELGDSAVYLCASSLNGFGNTIYFGEGSWLTVV.

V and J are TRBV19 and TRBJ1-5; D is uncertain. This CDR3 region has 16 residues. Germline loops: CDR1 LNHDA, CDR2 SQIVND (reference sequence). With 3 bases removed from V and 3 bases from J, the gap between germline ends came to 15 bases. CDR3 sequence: CASSIRVGSINQPQHF. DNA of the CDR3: TGTGCCAGTAGTATCAGAGTAGGGAGCATCAATCAGCCCCAGCATTTT.

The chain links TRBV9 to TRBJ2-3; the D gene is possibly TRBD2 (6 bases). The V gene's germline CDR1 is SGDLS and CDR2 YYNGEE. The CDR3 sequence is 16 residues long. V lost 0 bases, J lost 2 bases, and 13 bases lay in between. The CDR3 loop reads CASSVGSGAYTDTQYF. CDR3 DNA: TGTGCCAGCAGCGTAGGTAGCGGCGCATACACAGATACGCAGTATTTT.

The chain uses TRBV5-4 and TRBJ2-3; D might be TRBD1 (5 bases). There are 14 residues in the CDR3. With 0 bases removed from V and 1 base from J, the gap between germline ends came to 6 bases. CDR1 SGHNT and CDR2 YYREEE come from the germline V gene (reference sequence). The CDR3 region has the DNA TGTGCCAGCAGCTTGGAAGGGGGCACAGATACGCAGTATTTT. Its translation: CASSLEGGTDTQYF. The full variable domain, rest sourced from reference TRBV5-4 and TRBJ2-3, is ETGVTQSPTHLIKTRGQQVTLRCSSQSGHNTVSWYQQALGQGPQFIFQYYREEENGRGNFPPRFSGLQFPNYSSELNVNALELDDSALYLCASSLEGGTDTQYFGPGTRLTVL.

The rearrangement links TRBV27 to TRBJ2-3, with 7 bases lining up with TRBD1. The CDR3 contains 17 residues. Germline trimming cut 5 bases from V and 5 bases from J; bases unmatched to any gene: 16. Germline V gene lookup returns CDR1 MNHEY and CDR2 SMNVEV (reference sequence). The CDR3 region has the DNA TGTGCCAGCAGTCCCCCCGAGGGGGCGCCGTTAGTAGATACGCAGTATTTT. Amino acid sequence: CASSPPEGAPLVDTQYF.

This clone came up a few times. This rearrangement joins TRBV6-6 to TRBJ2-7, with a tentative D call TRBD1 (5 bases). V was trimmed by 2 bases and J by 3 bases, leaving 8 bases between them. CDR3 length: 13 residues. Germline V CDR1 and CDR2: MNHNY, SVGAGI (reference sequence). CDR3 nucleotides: TGTGCCAGCAGTTACCGACAGATCTACGAGCAGTACGTC. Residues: CASSYRQIYEQYV.

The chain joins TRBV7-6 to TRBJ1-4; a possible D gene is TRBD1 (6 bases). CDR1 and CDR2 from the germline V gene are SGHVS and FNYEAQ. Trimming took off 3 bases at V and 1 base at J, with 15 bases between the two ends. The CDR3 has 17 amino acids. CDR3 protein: CASSLSRGAGTNEKLFF. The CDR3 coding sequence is TGTGCCAGCAGCTTGAGCCGGGGGGCCGGAACTAATGAAAAACTGTTTTTT.

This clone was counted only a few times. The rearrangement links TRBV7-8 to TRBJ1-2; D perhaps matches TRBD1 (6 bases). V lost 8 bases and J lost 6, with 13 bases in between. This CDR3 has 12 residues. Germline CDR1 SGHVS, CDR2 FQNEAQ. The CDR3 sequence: CASATGIDGYTF. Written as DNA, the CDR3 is TGTGCCAGCGCCACAGGGATTGATGGCTACACCTTC.

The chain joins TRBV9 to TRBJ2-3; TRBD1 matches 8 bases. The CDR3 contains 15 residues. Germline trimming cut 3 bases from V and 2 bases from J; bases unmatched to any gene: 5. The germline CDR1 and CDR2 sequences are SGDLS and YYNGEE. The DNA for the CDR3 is TGTGCCAGCAGCGAAGGGGGACAGGCCACAGATACGCAGTATTTT. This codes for CASSEGGQATDTQYF. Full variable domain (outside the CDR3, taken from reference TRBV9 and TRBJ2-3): DSGVTQTPKHLITATGQRVTLRCSPRSGDLSVYWYQQSLDQGLQFLIQYYNGEERAKGNILERFSAQQFPDLHSELNLSSLELGDSALYFCASSEGGQATDTQYFGPGTRLTVL.

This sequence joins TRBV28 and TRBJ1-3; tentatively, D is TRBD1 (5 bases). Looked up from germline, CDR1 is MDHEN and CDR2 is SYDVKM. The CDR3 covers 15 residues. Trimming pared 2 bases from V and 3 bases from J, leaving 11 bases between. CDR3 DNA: TGTGCCAGCAGTTTACCCAGGGTCCATGGAAACACCATATATTTT. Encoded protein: CASSLPRVHGNTIYF.

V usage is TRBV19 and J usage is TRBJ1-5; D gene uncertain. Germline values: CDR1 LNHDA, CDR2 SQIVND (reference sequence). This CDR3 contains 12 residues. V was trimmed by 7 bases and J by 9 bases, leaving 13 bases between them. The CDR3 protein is CASNPGPGPQHF. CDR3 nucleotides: TGTGCCAGTAATCCGGGTCCTGGGCCCCAGCATTTT. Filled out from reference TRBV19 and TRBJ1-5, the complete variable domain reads DGGITQSPKYLFRKEGQNVTLSCEQNLNHDAMYWYRQDPGQGLRLIYYSQIVNDFQKGDIAEGYSVSREKKESFPLTVTSAQKNPTAFYLCASNPGPGPQHFGDGTRLSIL.

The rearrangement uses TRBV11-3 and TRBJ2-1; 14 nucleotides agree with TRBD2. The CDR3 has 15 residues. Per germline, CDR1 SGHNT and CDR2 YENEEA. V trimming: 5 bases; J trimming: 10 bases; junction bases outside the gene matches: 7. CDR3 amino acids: CASSPGTSGGFEQFF. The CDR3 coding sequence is TGTGCCAGCAGCCCGGGGACTAGCGGGGGTTTCGAGCAGTTCTTC.

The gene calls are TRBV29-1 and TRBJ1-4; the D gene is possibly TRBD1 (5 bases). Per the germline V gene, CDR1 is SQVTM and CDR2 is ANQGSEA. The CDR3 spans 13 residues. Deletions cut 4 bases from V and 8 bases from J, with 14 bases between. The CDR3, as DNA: TGCAGCGTTGTCCAGGGCCTGAAAGAAAAACTGTTTTTT. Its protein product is CSVVQGLKEKLFF.

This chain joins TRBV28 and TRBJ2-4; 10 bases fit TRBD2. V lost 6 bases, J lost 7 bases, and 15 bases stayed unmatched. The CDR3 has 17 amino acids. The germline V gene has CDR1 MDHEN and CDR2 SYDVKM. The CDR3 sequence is CASSPTLGLAGANIQYF. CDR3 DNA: TGTGCCAGCAGCCCCACCTTAGGCCTAGCGGGGGCTAACATTCAGTACTTC.

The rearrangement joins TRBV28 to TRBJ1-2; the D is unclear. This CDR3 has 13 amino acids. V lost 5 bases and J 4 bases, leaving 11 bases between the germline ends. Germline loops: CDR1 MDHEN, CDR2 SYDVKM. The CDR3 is CASSPPIGYGYTF. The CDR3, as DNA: TGTGCCAGCAGTCCCCCTATCGGCTATGGCTACACCTTC.

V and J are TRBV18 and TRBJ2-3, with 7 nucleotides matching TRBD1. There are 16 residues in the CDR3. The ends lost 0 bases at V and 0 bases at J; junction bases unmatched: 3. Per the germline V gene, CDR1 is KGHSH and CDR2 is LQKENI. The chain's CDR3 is CASSPPDRTSTDTQYF. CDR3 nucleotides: TGTGCCAGCTCACCACCGGACAGGACCAGCACAGATACGCAGTATTTT.

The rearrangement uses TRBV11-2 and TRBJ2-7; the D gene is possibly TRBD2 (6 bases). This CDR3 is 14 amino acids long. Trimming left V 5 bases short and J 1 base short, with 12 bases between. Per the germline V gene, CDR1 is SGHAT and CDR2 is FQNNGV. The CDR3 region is CASSPRRGSYEQYV. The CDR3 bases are TGTGCCAGCAGCCCACGGCGGGGTTCCTACGAGCAGTACGTC.

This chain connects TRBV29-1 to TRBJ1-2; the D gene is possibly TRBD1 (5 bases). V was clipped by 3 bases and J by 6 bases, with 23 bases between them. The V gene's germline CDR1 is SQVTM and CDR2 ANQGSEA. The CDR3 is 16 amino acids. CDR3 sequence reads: CSVDLDFDSGHNGYTF. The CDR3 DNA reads TGCAGCGTTGACCTCGATTTCGACAGTGGACACAATGGCTACACCTTC.

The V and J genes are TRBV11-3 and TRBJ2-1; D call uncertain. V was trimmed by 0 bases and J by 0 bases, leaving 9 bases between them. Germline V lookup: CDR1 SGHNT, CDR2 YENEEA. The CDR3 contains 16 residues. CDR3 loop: CASSLDRPSSYNEQFF. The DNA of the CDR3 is TGTGCCAGCAGCTTAGACCGTCCGAGCTCCTACAATGAGCAGTTCTTC.

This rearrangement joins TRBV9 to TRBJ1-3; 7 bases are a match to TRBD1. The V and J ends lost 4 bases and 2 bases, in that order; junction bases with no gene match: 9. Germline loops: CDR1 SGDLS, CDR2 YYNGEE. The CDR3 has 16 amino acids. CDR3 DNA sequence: TGTGCCAGCAGCCACCCGGGGACAGATACTGGAAACACCATATATTTT. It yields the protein CASSHPGTDTGNTIYF.

The CDR3 here is CASRPRLGGTEAFF. CDR3 bases: TGTGCCAGCAGGCCCCGCCTAGGGGGCACTGAAGCTTTCTTT. The rearrangement joins TRBV27 to TRBJ1-1, with D maybe TRBD1 (6 bases). V was clipped by 6 bases and J by 4 bases, with 15 bases between them. The CDR3 has 14 amino acids. CDR1 and CDR2 (germline): MNHEY, SMNVEV (reference sequence).

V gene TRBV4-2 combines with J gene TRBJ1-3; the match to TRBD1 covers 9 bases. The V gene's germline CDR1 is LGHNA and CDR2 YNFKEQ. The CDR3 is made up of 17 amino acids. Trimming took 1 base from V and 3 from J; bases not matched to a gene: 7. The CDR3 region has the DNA TGTGCCAGCAGCCAAGGGACAGGGGAAGGTCTTGGAAACACCATATATTTT. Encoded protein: CASSQGTGEGLGNTIYF.